A selection of T cell receptor beta chains follows, all from one sample in a study of T-cell memory formation after mild COVID-19. TCRdb ran MiXCR on the 5' RACE reads and lists one entry per CDR3 protein. The sample has 470,000 or so distinct CDR3 sequences; 15% to 20% are singletons. Material for sequencing was PBMCs or a T cell subset sorted from them (not recorded which). Every receptor here comes from an adult woman who had mild COVID-19 (a few samples of this study predate the infection). Cell type and time point are not known. CDR3s include the opening cysteine and the closing phenylalanine or tryptophan. A D gene is named only where the DNA matches it firmly. A row's size may be missing; if present it is once, few, many or a size class.

j_call: TRBJ1-5
v_call: TRBV7-9
clone_size: few
d_call: NA
cdr3_nt: TGTGCCAGCAGCTTACGCGCAGATCAGCCCCAGCATTTT
cdr3_aa: CASSLRADQPQHF

j_call: TRBJ2-2
v_call: TRBV7-9
clone_size: NA
d_call: NA
cdr3_nt: TGTGCCAGCAGCCCACGGCCGGCCGGGGAGCTGTTTTTT
cdr3_aa: CASSPRPAGELFF

j_call: TRBJ1-2
v_call: TRBV4-3
clone_size: few
d_call: NA
cdr3_nt: TGCGCCAGCAGCAAACAGGGAGGAGGGGATGGCTACACCTTC
cdr3_aa: CASSKQGGGDGYTF

j_call: TRBJ1-1
v_call: TRBV2
clone_size: few
d_call: NA
cdr3_nt: TGTGCCAGCAGTGTCGCAGCCGAATCTGAAGCTTTCTTT
cdr3_aa: CASSVAAESEAFF

j_call: TRBJ2-6
v_call: TRBV12-3/TRBV12-4
clone_size: few
d_call: NA
cdr3_nt: TGTGCCAGCAGTTTAGCGAGTACTAGCTCTGGGGCCAACGTCCTGACTTTC
cdr3_aa: CASSLASTSSGANVLTF

j_call: TRBJ2-3
v_call: TRBV20-1
clone_size: NA
d_call: NA
cdr3_nt: TGCACTGCGCCGAGCACAGATACGCAGTATTTT
cdr3_aa: CTAPSTDTQYF

j_call: TRBJ1-1
v_call: TRBV12-3/TRBV12-4
clone_size: few
d_call: NA
cdr3_nt: TGTGCCAGCAGCCCAGGGTGGACACTAAGTACTGAAGCTTTCTTT
cdr3_aa: CASSPGWTLSTEAFF

j_call: TRBJ1-1
v_call: TRBV18
clone_size: once
d_call: TRBD1
cdr3_nt: TGTGCCAGCTCACCAGCCCCGGGACAGGGGGCCGATGAAGCTTTCTTT
cdr3_aa: CASSPAPGQGADEAFF

j_call: TRBJ2-2
v_call: TRBV6-6
clone_size: NA
d_call: TRBD1
cdr3_nt: TGTGCCAGCAGAACCGGGACAGGACGTTTTGGGGAGCTGTTTTTT
cdr3_aa: CASRTGTGRFGELFF

j_call: TRBJ2-1
v_call: TRBV6-5
clone_size: NA
d_call: NA
cdr3_nt: TGTGCCAGCAGTTACTCGACGATAGCGGAAAGTATCTCCTACAATGAGCAGTTCTTC
cdr3_aa: CASSYSTIAESISYNEQFF

j_call: TRBJ2-7
v_call: TRBV11-2
clone_size: NA
d_call: NA
cdr3_nt: TGTGCCAGCAGCTCAGGCTATGGCCCCTACGAGCAGTACTTC
cdr3_aa: CASSSGYGPYEQYF

j_call: TRBJ2-3
v_call: TRBV4-1
clone_size: few
d_call: TRBD2
cdr3_nt: TGCGCCAGCAGCCAAGATTATGGGACTAGTCTACTTTTT
cdr3_aa: CASSQDYGTSLLF

j_call: TRBJ2-1
v_call: TRBV7-9
clone_size: few
d_call: TRBD1
cdr3_nt: TGTGCCAGCAGCTTCAGTCAGGGGGAGTACAATGAGCAGTTCTTC
cdr3_aa: CASSFSQGEYNEQFF

j_call: TRBJ2-2
v_call: TRBV20-1
clone_size: NA
d_call: TRBD1
cdr3_nt: TGCAGTGCTAGTTCGGGACAGGGCCCTACCGGGGAGCTGTTTTTT
cdr3_aa: CSASSGQGPTGELFF

j_call: TRBJ2-6
v_call: TRBV5-1
clone_size: NA
d_call: NA
cdr3_nt: TGCGCCAGCACGACCGGCACTAACTCTGGGGCCAACGTCCTGACTTTC
cdr3_aa: CASTTGTNSGANVLTF

j_call: TRBJ2-1
v_call: TRBV12-3/TRBV12-4
clone_size: many
d_call: TRBD1
cdr3_nt: TGTGCCAGCAGTTCGACGACAGGGAAGGGGCAGTTCTTC
cdr3_aa: CASSSTTGKGQFF

j_call: TRBJ2-1
v_call: TRBV5-4
clone_size: few
d_call: TRBD2
cdr3_nt: TGTGCCAGCAGCTTGCGGGGGGGGACGAATGAGCAGTTCTTC
cdr3_aa: CASSLRGGTNEQFF

j_call: TRBJ2-3
v_call: TRBV5-1
clone_size: many
d_call: NA
cdr3_nt: TGCGCCAGCAGCCCCGGGACCGCCACGACTTGGCCGCAGTATTTT
cdr3_aa: CASSPGTATTWPQYF

j_call: TRBJ2-3
v_call: TRBV7-3
clone_size: NA
d_call: NA
cdr3_nt: TGTGCCAGCAGCTTAGGCCTAGCTGCAGCAGATACGCAGTATTTT
cdr3_aa: CASSLGLAAADTQYF

j_call: TRBJ2-7
v_call: TRBV2
clone_size: few
d_call: TRBD1
cdr3_nt: TGTGCCAGCAGTGAAACGGACAGGGCGTTCCGCGAGCAGTACTTC
cdr3_aa: CASSETDRAFREQYF

j_call: TRBJ1-1
v_call: TRBV5-1
clone_size: few
d_call: NA
cdr3_nt: TGCGCCAGCAGAGGAGGGACGAACACTGAAGCTTTCTTT
cdr3_aa: CASRGGTNTEAFF

j_call: TRBJ2-1
v_call: TRBV5-1
clone_size: NA
d_call: TRBD2
cdr3_nt: TGCGCCAGCAGCTCGTTAGGAAGCGGGGGGTTGGGTGAGCAGTTCTTC
cdr3_aa: CASSSLGSGGLGEQFF

j_call: TRBJ2-1
v_call: TRBV30
clone_size: few
d_call: NA
cdr3_nt: TGTGCCTGGAGTGTACAGACCTACAATGAGCAGTTCTTC
cdr3_aa: CAWSVQTYNEQFF

j_call: TRBJ2-5
v_call: TRBV29-1
clone_size: few
d_call: NA
cdr3_nt: TGCAGCGTTGAAGACGGGTGGGGACAAGCTACCCAGTACTTC
cdr3_aa: CSVEDGWGQATQYF

j_call: TRBJ2-3
v_call: TRBV2
clone_size: NA
d_call: NA
cdr3_nt: TGTGCCAGCAGTGACGGGACTGGGGACCGGGATACGCAGTATTTT
cdr3_aa: CASSDGTGDRDTQYF

j_call: TRBJ1-1
v_call: TRBV19
clone_size: NA
d_call: TRBD1
cdr3_nt: TGTGCCAGTCAGACAGGGGCTGAGACTGAAGCTTTCTTT
cdr3_aa: CASQTGAETEAFF

j_call: TRBJ2-3
v_call: TRBV6-6
clone_size: many
d_call: TRBD2
cdr3_nt: TGTGCCAGCAGTGCTGGCAGCGGGAGTCAGGCAGATACGCAGTATTTT
cdr3_aa: CASSAGSGSQADTQYF

j_call: TRBJ2-5
v_call: TRBV21-1
clone_size: NA
d_call: NA
cdr3_nt: TGTGCCACCCCGCCGCCCGGACTAGAAGTGGAGACCCAGTACTTC
cdr3_aa: CATPPPGLEVETQYF

j_call: TRBJ2-1
v_call: TRBV6-5
clone_size: NA
d_call: NA
cdr3_nt: TGTGCCAGCAGACGCGGGACAGTCGGTGCCTACAATGAGCAGTTCTTC
cdr3_aa: CASRRGTVGAYNEQFF

j_call: TRBJ2-7
v_call: TRBV7-2
clone_size: many
d_call: TRBD2
cdr3_nt: TGTGCCAGCAGCTTAGGACTAGCGGGCAGCTCCTACGAGCAGTACTTC
cdr3_aa: CASSLGLAGSSYEQYF

j_call: TRBJ2-5
v_call: TRBV29-1
clone_size: NA
d_call: TRBD1
cdr3_nt: TGCAGCGTTGAAGATGCTTCAGGCAGGGGGCCGCCGGAGACCCAGTACTTC
cdr3_aa: CSVEDASGRGPPETQYF

j_call: TRBJ2-3
v_call: TRBV7-3
clone_size: NA
d_call: NA
cdr3_nt: TGTGCCAGCAGGCGCTCCGGGGCCCTCACAGATACGCAGTATTTT
cdr3_aa: CASRRSGALTDTQYF

j_call: TRBJ1-5
v_call: TRBV6-1
clone_size: NA
d_call: TRBD1
cdr3_nt: TGTGCCAGCAGTGAATGGACAGGGGTCGGTCAGCCCCAGCATTTT
cdr3_aa: CASSEWTGVGQPQHF

j_call: TRBJ2-5
v_call: TRBV6-5
clone_size: many
d_call: NA
cdr3_nt: TGTGCCAGCAGTTACTCCGGACAAGAGACCCAGTACTTC
cdr3_aa: CASSYSGQETQYF

j_call: TRBJ2-7
v_call: TRBV4-2
clone_size: few
d_call: TRBD1
cdr3_nt: TGTGCCAGCAGCCAAGAAGAAAATCCGACAGGGCCCCTTGGCGAGCAGTACTTC
cdr3_aa: CASSQEENPTGPLGEQYF

j_call: TRBJ1-1
v_call: TRBV10-3
clone_size: few
d_call: NA
cdr3_nt: TGTGCCATCAGTGAGTCAGGGGAACGGGCCACTGAAGCTTTCTTT
cdr3_aa: CAISESGERATEAFF

j_call: TRBJ2-1
v_call: TRBV7-2
clone_size: many
d_call: TRBD2
cdr3_nt: TGTGCCAGCAGCTTTTCGGGAGGGACGGGCGGTGAGCAGTTCTTC
cdr3_aa: CASSFSGGTGGEQFF

j_call: TRBJ1-4
v_call: TRBV3-1
clone_size: NA
d_call: NA
cdr3_nt: TGTGCCAGCAGCCAAGATCCCGGGGAGGGAGAAAAACTGTTTTTT
cdr3_aa: CASSQDPGEGEKLFF

j_call: TRBJ1-1
v_call: TRBV5-1
clone_size: NA
d_call: NA
cdr3_nt: TGCGCCAGCAGCCCGGACCTTGGGGACACTGAAGCTTTCTTT
cdr3_aa: CASSPDLGDTEAFF

j_call: TRBJ1-2
v_call: TRBV9
clone_size: NA
d_call: NA
cdr3_nt: TGTGCCAGCAGCGAGAGTCGGAGAGGGGAAGCCTATGGCTACACCTTC
cdr3_aa: CASSESRRGEAYGYTF

j_call: TRBJ2-1
v_call: TRBV18
clone_size: few
d_call: TRBD2
cdr3_nt: TGTGCCAGCTCACCCTCCTCTAGCGGGGGTTTTGTCAATGAGCAGTTCTTC
cdr3_aa: CASSPSSSGGFVNEQFF

j_call: TRBJ2-7
v_call: TRBV7-2
clone_size: NA
d_call: NA
cdr3_nt: TGTGCCAGCAGCTTCGATGCACTAGCTTCCTACGAGCAGTACTTC
cdr3_aa: CASSFDALASYEQYF

j_call: TRBJ2-1
v_call: TRBV3-1
clone_size: few
d_call: TRBD2
cdr3_nt: TGTGCCAGCAGCCACAGCGGGGCCGCCTACAATGAGCAGTTCTTC
cdr3_aa: CASSHSGAAYNEQFF

j_call: TRBJ2-3
v_call: TRBV12-3/TRBV12-4
clone_size: NA
d_call: TRBD2
cdr3_nt: TGTGCCAGCAGTTTACAGCGGGGGGAAAGCACAGATACGCAGTATTTT
cdr3_aa: CASSLQRGESTDTQYF

j_call: TRBJ1-4
v_call: TRBV6-1
clone_size: NA
d_call: NA
cdr3_nt: TGTGCCAGCAGTGAAGAGGTCGCCAGGGCTAATGAAAAACTGTTTTTT
cdr3_aa: CASSEEVARANEKLFF

j_call: TRBJ2-1
v_call: TRBV9
clone_size: few
d_call: TRBD2
cdr3_nt: TGTGCCAGCAGCGAGCGGGGACTAGACCCGTCCTACAATGAGCAGTTCTTC
cdr3_aa: CASSERGLDPSYNEQFF

j_call: TRBJ2-7
v_call: TRBV29-1
clone_size: NA
d_call: NA
cdr3_nt: TGCAGCGTTGAAGGAGTAAACAGGAGGCAAGAAGAAGAATTATACGAGCAGTACTTC
cdr3_aa: CSVEGVNRRQEEELYEQYF

j_call: TRBJ2-5
v_call: TRBV12-3/TRBV12-4
clone_size: NA
d_call: TRBD1
cdr3_nt: TGTGCCAGCAGTCTTGGACACAGGGGCGAGACCCAGTACTTC
cdr3_aa: CASSLGHRGETQYF

j_call: TRBJ2-5
v_call: TRBV6-2/TRBV6-3
clone_size: few
d_call: NA
cdr3_nt: TGTGCCAGCAGCTACTTTAGTAAGGGTGAGACCCAGTACTTC
cdr3_aa: CASSYFSKGETQYF

j_call: TRBJ1-2
v_call: TRBV29-1
clone_size: NA
d_call: TRBD1
cdr3_nt: TGCAGCGTTGAAGAATACCGGGACAGAGATGGCTACACCTTC
cdr3_aa: CSVEEYRDRDGYTF

j_call: TRBJ2-2
v_call: TRBV12-3/TRBV12-4
clone_size: NA
d_call: NA
cdr3_nt: TGTGCCAGCAGTCCTCCGTCCCGGAACACCGGGGAGCTGTTTTTT
cdr3_aa: CASSPPSRNTGELFF

j_call: TRBJ2-1
v_call: TRBV20-1
clone_size: NA
d_call: TRBD2
cdr3_nt: TGCAGTGCTGGAGAGCGGGGTAGCGCCTCTGGCTCCTACAATGAGCAGTTCTTC
cdr3_aa: CSAGERGSASGSYNEQFF

j_call: TRBJ2-1
v_call: TRBV3-1
clone_size: few
d_call: TRBD2
cdr3_nt: TGTGCCAGCAGCCACATATTGACTAGCGGGAGGGCCATGAATGAGCAGTTCTTC
cdr3_aa: CASSHILTSGRAMNEQFF

j_call: TRBJ2-7
v_call: TRBV27
clone_size: NA
d_call: NA
cdr3_nt: TGTGCCAGCAGGCGCAGCCCTCCCTCCTACGAGCAGTACTTC
cdr3_aa: CASRRSPPSYEQYF

j_call: TRBJ1-5
v_call: TRBV7-6
clone_size: few
d_call: TRBD1
cdr3_nt: TGTGCCAGCAGCTTAGTGCAGGGGGCCCATCAGCCCCAGCATTTT
cdr3_aa: CASSLVQGAHQPQHF

j_call: TRBJ2-7
v_call: TRBV12-3/TRBV12-4
clone_size: NA
d_call: NA
cdr3_nt: TGTGCCAGCAGTTTTGGACAACAGGTCTACGAGCAGTACTTC
cdr3_aa: CASSFGQQVYEQYF

j_call: TRBJ2-3
v_call: TRBV7-9
clone_size: few
d_call: TRBD2
cdr3_nt: TGTGCCAGCAGCCCCCGACTAGCAGAAGGAGATACGCAGTATTTT
cdr3_aa: CASSPRLAEGDTQYF

j_call: TRBJ1-3
v_call: TRBV5-6
clone_size: NA
d_call: NA
cdr3_nt: TGTGCCAGCAGCTTGACCGGACAGCCAAACACCATATATTTT
cdr3_aa: CASSLTGQPNTIYF

j_call: TRBJ2-7
v_call: TRBV20-1
clone_size: few
d_call: TRBD1
cdr3_nt: TGCAGTGCTAGTGAGGGGGCAGGCTACGAGCAGTACTTC
cdr3_aa: CSASEGAGYEQYF